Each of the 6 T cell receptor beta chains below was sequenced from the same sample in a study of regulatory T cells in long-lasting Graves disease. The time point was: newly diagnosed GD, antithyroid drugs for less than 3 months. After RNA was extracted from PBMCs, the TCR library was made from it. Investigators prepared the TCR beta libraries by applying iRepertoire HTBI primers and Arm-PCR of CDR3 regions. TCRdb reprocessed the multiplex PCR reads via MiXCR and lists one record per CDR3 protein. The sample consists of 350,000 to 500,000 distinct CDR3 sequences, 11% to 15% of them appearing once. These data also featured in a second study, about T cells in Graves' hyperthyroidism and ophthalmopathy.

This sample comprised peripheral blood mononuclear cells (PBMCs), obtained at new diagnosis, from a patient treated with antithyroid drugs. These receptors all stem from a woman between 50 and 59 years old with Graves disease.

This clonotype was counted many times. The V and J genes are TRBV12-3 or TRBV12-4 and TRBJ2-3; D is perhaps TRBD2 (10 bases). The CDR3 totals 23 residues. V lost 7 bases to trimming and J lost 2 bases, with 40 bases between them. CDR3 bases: TGTGCCAGCATTAAAGGACAGGGGTTTCCGACGGGGGTAGCGGGAGGATACACAGATACGCAGTATTTT. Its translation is CASIKGQGFPTGVAGGYTDTQYF.

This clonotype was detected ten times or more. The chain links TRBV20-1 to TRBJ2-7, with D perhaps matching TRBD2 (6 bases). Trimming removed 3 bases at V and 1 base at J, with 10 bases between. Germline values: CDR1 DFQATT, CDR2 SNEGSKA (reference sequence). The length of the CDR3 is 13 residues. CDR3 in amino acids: CSASRDLSYEQYF. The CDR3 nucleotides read TGCAGTGCTAGCCGGGACTTATCCTACGAGCAGTACTTC.

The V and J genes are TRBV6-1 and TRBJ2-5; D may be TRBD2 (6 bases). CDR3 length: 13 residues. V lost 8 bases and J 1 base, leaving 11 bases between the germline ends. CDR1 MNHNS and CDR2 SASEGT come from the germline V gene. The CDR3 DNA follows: TGTGCCAGCGGCTGGCGGGGCCAAGAGACCCAGTACTTC. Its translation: CASGWRGQETQYF.

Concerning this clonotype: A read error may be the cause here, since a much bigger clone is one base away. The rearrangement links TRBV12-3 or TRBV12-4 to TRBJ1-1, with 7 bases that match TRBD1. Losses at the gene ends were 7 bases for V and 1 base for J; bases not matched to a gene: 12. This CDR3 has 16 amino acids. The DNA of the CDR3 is TGTGCCAGCAACCGCGACAGGGAACGGGCGAACACTGAAGCTTTCTTT. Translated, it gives CASNRDRERANTEAFF.

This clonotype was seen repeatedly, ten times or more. CDR3 DNA: TGTGCCAGCAGCCATTGGGGACTAGCGGATCAAGAGACCCAGTACTTC. Translated, it gives CASSHWGLADQETQYF. This sequence joins TRBV3-1 and TRBJ2-5; 11 positions agree with TRBD2. Germline CDR1 is LGHDT and CDR2 is YNNKEL (reference sequence). V gave up 3 bases and J gave up 2 bases; unmatched junction bases: 5. The CDR3 is 16 amino acids.

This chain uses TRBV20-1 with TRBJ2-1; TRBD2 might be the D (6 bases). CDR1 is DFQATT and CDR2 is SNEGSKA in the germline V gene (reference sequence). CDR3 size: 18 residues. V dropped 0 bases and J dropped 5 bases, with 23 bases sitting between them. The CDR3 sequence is CSARDRQGGNVGDNEQFF. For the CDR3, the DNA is TGCAGTGCTAGAGATCGCCAGGGAGGCAATGTGGGGGACAATGAGCAGTTCTTC.